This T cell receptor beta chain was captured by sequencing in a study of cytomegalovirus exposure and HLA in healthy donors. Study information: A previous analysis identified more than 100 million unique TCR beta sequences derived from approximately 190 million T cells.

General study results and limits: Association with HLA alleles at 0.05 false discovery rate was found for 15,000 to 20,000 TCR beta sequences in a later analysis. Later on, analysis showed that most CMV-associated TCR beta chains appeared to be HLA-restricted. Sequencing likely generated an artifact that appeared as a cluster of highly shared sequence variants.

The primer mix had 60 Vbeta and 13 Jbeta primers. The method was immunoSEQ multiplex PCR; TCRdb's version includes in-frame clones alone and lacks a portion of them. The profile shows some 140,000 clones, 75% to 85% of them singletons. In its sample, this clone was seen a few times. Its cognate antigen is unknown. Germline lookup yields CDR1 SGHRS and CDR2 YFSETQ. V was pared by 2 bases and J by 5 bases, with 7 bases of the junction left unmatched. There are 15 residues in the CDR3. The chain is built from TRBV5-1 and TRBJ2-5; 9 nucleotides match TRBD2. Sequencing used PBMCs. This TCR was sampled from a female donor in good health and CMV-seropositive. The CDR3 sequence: CASSFGGGAQETQYF. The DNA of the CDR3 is TGCGCCAGCAGCTTTGGCGGGGGGGCCCAGGAGACCCAGTACTTC.